A single sample is the source of the 11 T cell receptor beta chains below, sequenced in a study of shared T cell receptors in the human thymus. Sequencing was performed with immunoSEQ multiplex PCR; in TCRdb, only in-frame clones are kept and a portion is missing. The sample holds some 720,000 clones, around 87% seen once. These data also featured in a second study, about human thymus T cells.

The sample was thymocytes. These receptors were obtained from a boy under three years old with a congenital heart defect.

This rearrangement joins TRBV12-5 to TRBJ2-3; maybe TRBD1 (6 bases). This CDR3 spans 14 amino acids. V shed 6 bases and J shed 2 bases, with 12 bases lying between them. Germline V CDR1 and CDR2: LGHNT, FRNRAP. The CDR3 here is CASGPTGSTDTQYF. As DNA, the CDR3 is TGTGCTAGTGGCCCTACAGGGTCCACAGATACGCAGTATTTT.

The chain links TRBV5-6 to TRBJ2-7, with a weak D call TRBD2 (6 bases). Germline CDR1 reads SGHDT; CDR2 reads YYEEEE. The V gene lost 0 bases and the J gene lost 2 bases, with 21 bases spanning the gap. The CDR3 length is 18 residues. The CDR3 coding sequence is TGTGCCAGCAGCTTGGCCGAGGAGGGTCAGGCAAGCACCTACGAGCAGTACTTC. Protein sequence: CASSLAEEGQASTYEQYF.

V is TRBV2 and J is TRBJ2-6, with 9 bases identical to TRBD1. This CDR3 contains 18 residues. Germline CDR1 is SNHLY and CDR2 is FYNNEI. With 6 bases clipped from V and 0 bases from J, the junction kept 9 bases outside the gene matches. The CDR3 protein is CASRDTGQGSSGANVLTF. The CDR3 DNA is TGTGCCAGCAGGGACACGGGACAGGGCAGCTCTGGGGCCAACGTCCTGACTTTC.

This clone appeared a single time. V usage is TRBV10-1 and J usage is TRBJ2-7; no reliable D call. The CDR3 is 12 amino acids. V was shortened by 5 bases and J by 6 bases, with 11 bases between the two germline ends. Per germline, CDR1 WNHNN and CDR2 SYGVQD (reference sequence). The CDR3 loop reads CASSPLVCEQYF. In DNA form, the CDR3 reads TGCGCCAGCAGTCCCCTAGTGTGCGAGCAGTACTTC.

The V gene is TRBV11-2, the J gene TRBJ2-7; D might be TRBD1 (5 bases). Germline V gives CDR1 SGHAT, CDR2 FQNNGV. The CDR3 covers 13 residues. Trimming stripped 2 bases from V and 1 base from J, with 6 bases between. DNA for the CDR3: TGTGCCAGCAGCTTAAAGGGGTCCTACGAGCAGTACTTC. It yields the protein CASSLKGSYEQYF.

The CDR3 region has the DNA TGTGCCAGCAGTGACGGTACAGGGAGTAGGAATGGCTACACCTTC. This gives the protein CASSDGTGSRNGYTF. The rearrangement joins TRBV6-4 to TRBJ1-2, with D maybe TRBD1 (6 bases). V shed 2 bases and J shed 6 bases, with 16 bases lying between them. The CDR3 consists of 15 residues. Germline V gives CDR1 MRHNA, CDR2 SNTAGT.

V is TRBV28 and J is TRBJ1-2; the match to TRBD1 covers 9 bases. This CDR3 spans 17 amino acids. The V and J ends lost 5 bases and 0 bases, in that order; junction bases with no gene match: 10. Germline values: CDR1 MDHEN, CDR2 SYDVKM. The CDR3 region has the DNA TGTGCCAGCAGTAGTCCGGGACAGGGCCCCCCTAACTATGGCTACACCTTC. Encoded protein: CASSSPGQGPPNYGYTF.

This clone was detected a few times. This sequence joins TRBV27 and TRBJ1-2; TRBD1 matches at 7 bases. Per germline, CDR1 MNHEY and CDR2 SMNVEV (reference sequence). The CDR3 has 16 residues. The V and J ends lost 5 bases and 3 bases, in that order; junction bases with no gene match: 12. CDR3 residues: CASSPQRQGRYYGYTF. The DNA of the CDR3 is TGTGCCAGCAGTCCCCAGAGACAGGGAAGGTACTATGGCTACACCTTC.

This chain links TRBV30 with TRBJ2-1, with 11 bases fitting TRBD1. The CDR3 is 16 residues long. Germline assignment: CDR1 GTSNPN and CDR2 SVGIG (reference sequence). Germline trimming cut 7 bases from V and 3 bases from J; bases unmatched to any gene: 11. The CDR3 nucleotides are TGTGCCTCTTTAAGCTCCGGGACAGGGGGCTACAATGAGCAGTTCTTC. Translation gives CASLSSGTGGYNEQFF.

This chain connects TRBV11-3 to TRBJ2-1; 10 bases line up with TRBD2. This CDR3 is built from 15 residues. The trim removed 5 bases at V and 4 bases at J, leaving 5 bases unmatched. The germline V gene has CDR1 SGHNT and CDR2 YENEEA. CDR3 sequence reads: CASSNTSGKYNEQFF. CDR3 nucleotide sequence: TGTGCCAGCAGCAATACTAGCGGGAAGTACAATGAGCAGTTCTTC.

The rearrangement joins TRBV30 to TRBJ2-1; the match to TRBD2 covers 10 bases. There are 18 residues in the CDR3. Germline V gene data show CDR1 as GTSNPN and CDR2 as SVGIG (reference sequence). V was pared by 0 bases and J by 4 bases, with 12 bases of the junction left unmatched. The CDR3 protein is CAWSVPGLAPSKYNEQFF. Written as DNA, the CDR3 is TGTGCCTGGAGTGTACCGGGACTAGCGCCGAGTAAATACAATGAGCAGTTCTTC.